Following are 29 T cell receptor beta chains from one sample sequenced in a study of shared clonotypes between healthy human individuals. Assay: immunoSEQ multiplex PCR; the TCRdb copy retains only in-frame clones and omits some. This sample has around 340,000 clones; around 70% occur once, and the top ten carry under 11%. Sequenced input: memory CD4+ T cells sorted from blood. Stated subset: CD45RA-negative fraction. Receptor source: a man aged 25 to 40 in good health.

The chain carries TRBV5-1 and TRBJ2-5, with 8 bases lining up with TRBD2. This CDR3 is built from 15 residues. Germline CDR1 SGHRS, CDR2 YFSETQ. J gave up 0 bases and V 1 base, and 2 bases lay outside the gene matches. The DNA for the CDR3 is TGCGCCAGCAGCTTGTCGGGAGGGGACCAAGAGACCCAGTACTTC. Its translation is CASSLSGGDQETQYF. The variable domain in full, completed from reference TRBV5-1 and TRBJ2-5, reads KAGVTQTPRYLIKTRGQQVTLSCSPISGHRSVSWYQQTPGQGLQFLFEYFSETQRNKGNFPGRFSGRQFSNSRSEMNVSTLELGDSALYLCASSLSGGDQETQYFGPGTRLLVL.

CDR3 protein: CASSQARGVVSYEQYF. CDR3 nucleotides: TGTGCCAGCAGCCAAGCACGGGGGGTAGTCTCCTACGAGCAGTACTTC. The V gene is TRBV14, the J gene TRBJ2-7; 7 bases line up with TRBD2. This CDR3 has 16 residues. V shed 1 base and J 0 bases; nucleotides not matched to a gene: 6. CDR1 and CDR2 from the germline V gene are SGHDN and FVKESK.

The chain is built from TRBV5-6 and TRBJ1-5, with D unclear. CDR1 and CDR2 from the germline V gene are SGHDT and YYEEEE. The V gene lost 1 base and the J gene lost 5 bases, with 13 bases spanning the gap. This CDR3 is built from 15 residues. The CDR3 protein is CASSLYREKDQPQHF. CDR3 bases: TGTGCCAGCAGCTTGTATCGGGAGAAGGATCAGCCCCAGCATTTT.

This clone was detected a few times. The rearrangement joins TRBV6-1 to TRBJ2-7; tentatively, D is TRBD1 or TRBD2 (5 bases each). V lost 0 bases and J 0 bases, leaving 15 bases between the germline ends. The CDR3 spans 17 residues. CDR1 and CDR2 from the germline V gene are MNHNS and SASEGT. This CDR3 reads CASSEAGVGRSSYEQYF. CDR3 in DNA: TGTGCCAGCAGTGAAGCGGGAGTGGGACGGAGCTCCTACGAGCAGTACTTC.

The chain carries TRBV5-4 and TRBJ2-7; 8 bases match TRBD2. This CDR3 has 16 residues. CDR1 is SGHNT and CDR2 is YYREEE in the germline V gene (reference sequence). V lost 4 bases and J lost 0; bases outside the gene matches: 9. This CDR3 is CASSATSDALSYEQYF. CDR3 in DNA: TGTGCCAGCAGCGCGACTAGCGACGCCCTCTCCTACGAGCAGTACTTC.

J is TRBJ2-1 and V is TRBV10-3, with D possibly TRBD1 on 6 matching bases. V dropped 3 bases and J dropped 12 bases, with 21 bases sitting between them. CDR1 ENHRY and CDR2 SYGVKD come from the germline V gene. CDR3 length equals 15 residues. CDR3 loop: CAISEIKRDTLGQFF. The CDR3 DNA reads TGTGCCATCAGTGAAATAAAGAGGGACACCCTGGGGCAGTTCTTC.

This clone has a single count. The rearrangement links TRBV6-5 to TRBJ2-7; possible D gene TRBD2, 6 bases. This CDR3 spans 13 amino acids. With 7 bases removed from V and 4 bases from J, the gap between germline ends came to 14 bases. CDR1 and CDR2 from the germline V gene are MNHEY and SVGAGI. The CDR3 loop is CASKPGASYEQYF. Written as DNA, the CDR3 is TGTGCCAGCAAGCCGGGAGCCTCTTACGAGCAGTACTTC.

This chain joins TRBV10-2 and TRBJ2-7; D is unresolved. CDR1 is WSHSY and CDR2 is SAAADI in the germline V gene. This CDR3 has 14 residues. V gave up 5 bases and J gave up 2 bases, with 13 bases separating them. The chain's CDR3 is CASSSTGFTYEQYF. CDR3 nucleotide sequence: TGCGCCAGCAGTTCGACGGGTTTTACCTACGAGCAGTACTTC.

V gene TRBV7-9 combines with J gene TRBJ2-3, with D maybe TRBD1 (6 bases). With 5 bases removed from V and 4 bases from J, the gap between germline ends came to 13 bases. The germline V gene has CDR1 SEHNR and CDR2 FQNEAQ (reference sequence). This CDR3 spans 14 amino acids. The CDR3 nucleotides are TGTGCCAGCAGCCAAGGGGGTTCCGCAGATACGCAGTATTTT. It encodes CASSQGGSADTQYF.

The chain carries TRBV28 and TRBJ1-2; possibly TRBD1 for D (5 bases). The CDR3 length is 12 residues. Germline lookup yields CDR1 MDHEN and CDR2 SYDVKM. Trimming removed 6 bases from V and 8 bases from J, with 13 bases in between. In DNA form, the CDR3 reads TGTGCCAGCAGGTTGGACACGAGAGGCTACACCTTC. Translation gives CASRLDTRGYTF.

CDR3 bases: TGTGCCTGGAGGATGGGGAGTACTAATGAAAAACTGTTTTTT. It yields the protein CAWRMGSTNEKLFF. The chain combines TRBV30 with TRBJ1-4, with D unclear. Germline loops: CDR1 GTSNPN, CDR2 SVGIG (reference sequence). The CDR3 consists of 14 residues. V dropped 3 bases and J dropped 2 bases, with 10 bases sitting between them. Based on the CDR3 plus reference TRBV30 and TRBJ1-4, the full variable domain is SQTIHQWPATLVQPVGSPLSLECTVEGTSNPNLYWYRQAAGRGLQLLFYSVGIGQISSEVPQNLSASRPQDRQFILSSKKLLLSDSGFYLCAWRMGSTNEKLFFGSGTQLSVL.

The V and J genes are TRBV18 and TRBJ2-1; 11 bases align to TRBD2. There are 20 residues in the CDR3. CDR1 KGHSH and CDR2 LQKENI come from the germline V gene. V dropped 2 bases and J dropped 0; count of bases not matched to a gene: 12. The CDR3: CASSPSLRLAGSSSYNEQFF. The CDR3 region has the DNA TGTGCCAGCTCACCATCGTTGAGACTAGCGGGATCCAGCTCCTACAATGAGCAGTTCTTC.

The CDR3 here is CASSVVVQYEQFF. The CDR3 nucleotides read TGTGCCAGCAGTGTGGTAGTTCAATATGAGCAGTTCTTC. This rearrangement joins TRBV6-1 to TRBJ2-1; D is unclear. Trimming took 4 bases from V and 8 from J, leaving 12 bases between them. CDR1 and CDR2 (germline): MNHNS, SASEGT. The CDR3 runs 13 residues.

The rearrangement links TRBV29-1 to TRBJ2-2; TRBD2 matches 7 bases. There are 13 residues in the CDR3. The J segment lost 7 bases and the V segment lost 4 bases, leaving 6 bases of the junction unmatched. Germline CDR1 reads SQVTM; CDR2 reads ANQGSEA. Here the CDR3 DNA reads TGCAGCGTTGGCGAGGGAGGGAGCGGGGAGCTGTTTTTT. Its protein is CSVGEGGSGELFF.

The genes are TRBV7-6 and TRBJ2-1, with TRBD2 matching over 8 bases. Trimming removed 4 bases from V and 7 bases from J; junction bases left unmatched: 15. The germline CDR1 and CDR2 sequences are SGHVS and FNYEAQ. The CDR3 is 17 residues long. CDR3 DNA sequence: TGTGCCAGCAGCTCGCCCAGCGGGAGTAGTATTTGGAATGAGCAGTTCTTC. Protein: CASSSPSGSSIWNEQFF.

The CDR3 reads CASNRLAGLSPAGELFF. In nucleotides, the CDR3 is TGTGCCAGCAACCGTTTGGCGGGACTGAGCCCCGCCGGGGAGCTGTTTTTT. The gene calls are TRBV7-9 and TRBJ2-2; D may be TRBD2 (6 bases). CDR1 and CDR2 from the germline V gene are SEHNR and FQNEAQ (reference sequence). The V gene lost 7 bases and the J gene lost 6 bases, with 24 bases spanning the gap. The CDR3 consists of 17 residues.

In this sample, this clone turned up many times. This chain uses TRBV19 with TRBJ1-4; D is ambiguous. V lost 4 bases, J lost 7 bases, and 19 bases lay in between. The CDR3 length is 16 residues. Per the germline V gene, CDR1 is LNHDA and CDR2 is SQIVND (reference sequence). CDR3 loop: CASSTAWTLSGEKLFF. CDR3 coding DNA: TGTGCCAGTAGTACCGCTTGGACCTTATCGGGTGAAAAACTGTTTTTT.

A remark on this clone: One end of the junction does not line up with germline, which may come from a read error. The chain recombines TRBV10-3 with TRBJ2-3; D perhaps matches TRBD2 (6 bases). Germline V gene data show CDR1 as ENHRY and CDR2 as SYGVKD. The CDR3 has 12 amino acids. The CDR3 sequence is CDISGGSHTQYF. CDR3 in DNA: TGTGACATCAGTGGAGGGTCACATACGCAGTATTTT.

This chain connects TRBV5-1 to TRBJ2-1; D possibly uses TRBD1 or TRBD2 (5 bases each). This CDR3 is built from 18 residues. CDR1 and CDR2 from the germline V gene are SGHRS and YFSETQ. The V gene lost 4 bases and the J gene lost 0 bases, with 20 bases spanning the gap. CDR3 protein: CASSPTGTLTSSYNEQFF. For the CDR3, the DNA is TGCGCCAGCAGCCCAACCGGGACCCTAACTTCCTCCTACAATGAGCAGTTCTTC.

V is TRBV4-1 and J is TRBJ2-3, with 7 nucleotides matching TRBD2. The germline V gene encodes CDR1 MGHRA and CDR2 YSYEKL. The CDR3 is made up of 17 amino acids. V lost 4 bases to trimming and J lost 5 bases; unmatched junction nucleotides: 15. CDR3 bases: TGCGCCAGCAGCCCCACCAGGACCGCGGGAGCGGGAGATACGCAGTATTTT. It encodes CASSPTRTAGAGDTQYF.

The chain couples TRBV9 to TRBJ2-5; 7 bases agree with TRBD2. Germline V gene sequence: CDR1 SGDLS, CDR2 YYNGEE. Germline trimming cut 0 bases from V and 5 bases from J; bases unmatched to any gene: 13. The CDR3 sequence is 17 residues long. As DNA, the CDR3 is TGTGCCAGCAGCGTAGACGGAGGGAGGGCCTTGGGGGAGACCCAGTACTTC. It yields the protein CASSVDGGRALGETQYF. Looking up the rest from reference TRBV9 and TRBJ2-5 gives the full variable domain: DSGVTQTPKHLITATGQRVTLRCSPRSGDLSVYWYQQSLDQGLQFLIQYYNGEERAKGNILERFSAQQFPDLHSELNLSSLELGDSALYFCASSVDGGRALGETQYFGPGTRLLVL.

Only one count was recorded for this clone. The CDR3 sequence is CASSLGTGGAGAFF. The CDR3 DNA follows: TGTGCCAGCAGCTTGGGGACAGGGGGCGCGGGAGCTTTCTTT. The genes are TRBV7-9 and TRBJ1-1, with TRBD1 matching 12 bases. The trim removed 3 bases at V and 10 bases at J, leaving 6 bases unmatched. CDR1 and CDR2 (germline): SEHNR, FQNEAQ (reference sequence). The length of the CDR3 is 14 residues.

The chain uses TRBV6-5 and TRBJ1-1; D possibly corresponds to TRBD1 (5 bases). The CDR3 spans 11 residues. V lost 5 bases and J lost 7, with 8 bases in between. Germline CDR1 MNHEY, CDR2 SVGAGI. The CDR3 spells CASSERGEAFF. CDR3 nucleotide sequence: TGTGCCAGCAGTGAAAGGGGTGAAGCTTTCTTT.

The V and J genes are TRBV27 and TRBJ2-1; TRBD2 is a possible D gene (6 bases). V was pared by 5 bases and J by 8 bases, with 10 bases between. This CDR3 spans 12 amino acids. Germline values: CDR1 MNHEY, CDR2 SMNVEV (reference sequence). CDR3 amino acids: CASSGTFHEQFF. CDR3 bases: TGTGCCAGCAGTGGGACTTTCCATGAGCAGTTCTTC.

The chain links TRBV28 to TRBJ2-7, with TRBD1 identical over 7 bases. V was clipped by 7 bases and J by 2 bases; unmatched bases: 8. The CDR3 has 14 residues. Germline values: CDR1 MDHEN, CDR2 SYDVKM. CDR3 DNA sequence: TGTGCCAGCATCCCAGGGGGTCCTCCCTACGAGCAGTACTTC. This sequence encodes CASIPGGPPYEQYF.

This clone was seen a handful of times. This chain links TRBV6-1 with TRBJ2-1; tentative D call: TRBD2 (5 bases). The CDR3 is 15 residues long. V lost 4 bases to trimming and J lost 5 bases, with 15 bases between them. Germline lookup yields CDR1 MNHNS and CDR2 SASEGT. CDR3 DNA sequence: TGTGCCAGCAGTGGAGAGGGCCGGTCCAACAATGAGCAGTTCTTC. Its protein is CASSGEGRSNNEQFF.

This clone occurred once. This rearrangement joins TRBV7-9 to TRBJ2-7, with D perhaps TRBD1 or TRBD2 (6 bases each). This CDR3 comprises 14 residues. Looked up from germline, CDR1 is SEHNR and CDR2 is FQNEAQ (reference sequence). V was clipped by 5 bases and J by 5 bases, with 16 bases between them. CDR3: CASSVGGQGHEQYF. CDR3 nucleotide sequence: TGTGCCAGCAGCGTAGGGGGGCAAGGGCACGAGCAGTACTTC.

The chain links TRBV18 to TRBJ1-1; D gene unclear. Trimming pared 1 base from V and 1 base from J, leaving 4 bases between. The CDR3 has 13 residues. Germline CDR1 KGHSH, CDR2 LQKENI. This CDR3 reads CASSPLQNTEAFF. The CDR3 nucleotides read TGTGCCAGCTCACCACTCCAGAACACTGAAGCTTTCTTT.

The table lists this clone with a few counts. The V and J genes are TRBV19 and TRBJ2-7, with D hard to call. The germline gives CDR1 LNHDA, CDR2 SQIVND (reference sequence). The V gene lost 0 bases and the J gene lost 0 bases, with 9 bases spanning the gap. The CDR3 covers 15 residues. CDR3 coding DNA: TGTGCCAGTAGTATAGATAGCCAGACCTCCTACGAGCAGTACTTC. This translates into CASSIDSQTSYEQYF.